This TCR beta chain was retrieved from a study of siplizumab effects on memory and regulatory T cells. Findings of the study overall: Memory T cells appeared less diverse than naive cells, which seemed to contribute substantially to alloresponse.

Germline-derived CDR1 and CDR2 are LNHDA and SQIVND (reference sequence). V lost 8 bases, J lost 6 bases, and 4 bases stayed unmatched. The CDR3 runs 12 residues. This clone is large within its sample. Its antigen remains unknown. Roughly 9 x 10^4 TCR templates were assayed per sample. Sequencing was performed with immunoSEQ multiplex PCR; in TCRdb, only in-frame clones are kept and a portion is missing. Here the sample spans 3,000 to 3,500 clones, about half being singletons. Coculture of the mixed lymphocyte reaction cells took place at 37 degrees C and lasted around six days. Input material: CFSE-low (dividing) CD4+ T cells sorted from an allogeneic mixed lymphocyte reaction. The chain uses TRBV19 and TRBJ1-1; TRBD1 agrees at 9 bases. This TCR was sampled from a human donor in good health; the cells came from an allogeneic mixed lymphocyte reaction. The CDR3 reads CASGQGSPEAFF. Here the CDR3 DNA reads TGTGCCAGTGGACAGGGGTCCCCTGAAGCTTTCTTT.